This T cell receptor (beta chain) comes out of a study of blood T cell repertoires in COVID-19. Study-wide context: PBMCs, B-cell-depleted T cells, or T cells were the source of the cDNA or gDNA that made up the material.

This CDR3 is built from 15 residues. V dropped 0 bases and J dropped 0 bases, with 6 bases sitting between them. Germline V CDR1 and CDR2: LGHDT, YNNKEL (reference sequence). The assay was immunoSEQ multiplex PCR, and TCRdb's table has in-frame clones only and misses some. The sample records about 100,000 clones, around 87% being singletons. This rearrangement joins TRBV3-1 (or the pseudogene TRBV3-2) to TRBJ2-1; D is unresolved. The TCR was taken from a human donor in a cohort sampled during active COVID-19. Sequences were obtained from peripheral blood. The chain's CDR3 is CASSQDVSSYNEQFF. DNA of the CDR3: TGTGCCAGCAGCCAAGATGTGAGCTCCTACAATGAGCAGTTCTTC.